These 10 T cell receptor beta chains originate from one sample sequenced in a study of T cell clonality in common variable immunodeficiency. Some clones are missing from TCRdb's copy, which holds only in-frame ones; the method was immunoSEQ multiplex PCR. The sample holds tens of thousands of clones, and no clone turns up only once. Specimen: peripheral blood mononuclear cells. Receptors originate from a person aged 18-69 years in good health.

This clone was found many times. Read sequence stops 3 residues before the CDR3 end, and the germline J gene provides the missing end. The chain combines TRBV19 with TRBJ1-2; 8 nucleotides align to TRBD1. The V gene end was trimmed by 5 bases and the J gene end by 3 bases; junction bases not matched to a gene: 8. The germline V gene encodes CDR1 LNHDA and CDR2 SQIVND (reference sequence). The CDR3 covers 15 residues. The CDR3 DNA, read in part, is TGTGCCAGTAGTCCCCAGGGGGCAGGAGACTATGGC. Translating it yields CASSPQGAGDYG. The whole CDR3 is CASSPQGAGDYGYTF.

In this sample, this clone turned up many times. The CDR3 extends 3 residues past the end of the read, so its final part is completed from the germline J gene. The chain couples TRBV5-4 to TRBJ2-7; tentative D call: TRBD1 (5 bases). The CDR3 contains 15 residues. Deletions cut 4 bases from V and 0 bases from J, with 14 bases between. CDR1 and CDR2 (germline): SGHNT, YYREEE (reference sequence). CDR3 amino acids: CASSLRTGHSYEQYF. The DNA read from the CDR3 is TGTGCCAGCAGCCTCCGTACAGGACACTCCTACGAG.

This clone was seen repeatedly, ten times or more. The CDR3 end is not reached by the read, which stops 3 residues before it; the germline J gene fills it in. The V call is TRBV5-1, the J call TRBJ1-4; D is perhaps TRBD1 (6 bases). The germline V and J ends were trimmed by 4 bases and 8 bases, with 9 bases remaining between them. Germline-derived CDR1 and CDR2 are SGHRS and YFSETQ. This CDR3 spans 12 amino acids. The CDR3 sequence: CASSRGNEKLFF. The CDR3 DNA, read in part, is TGCGCCAGCAGCAGGGGGAACGAAAAA.

This clone was seen ten or more times. Read coverage stops 3 residues before the CDR3 terminus; the germline J gene supplies the remainder. The chain uses TRBV5-6 and TRBJ2-7; TRBD2 agrees at 8 bases. The CDR3 is 13 residues long. V shed 5 bases, J shed 3 bases, and the junction held 4 bases outside the gene matches. The V gene's germline CDR1 is SGHDT and CDR2 YYEEEE. Incomplete CDR3 DNA: TGTGCCAGCAGACTAGCGGAGGTCTACGAG. This encodes CASRLAEVYE. The entire CDR3 is CASRLAEVYEQYF.

This clone has ten or more counts. The DNA ends 3 residues before the CDR3 does, and the rest of the CDR3 is filled in from the germline J gene. The rearrangement joins TRBV5-6 to TRBJ1-6; 8 nucleotides agree with TRBD1. The CDR3 runs 15 residues. The ends lost 1 base at V and 8 bases at J; junction bases unmatched: 5. CDR1 SGHDT and CDR2 YYEEEE come from the germline V gene. CDR3 loop: CASSLKGQVDSPLHF. The DNA read from the CDR3 is TGTGCCAGCAGCTTGAAGGGACAGGTTGATTCACCC.

This clone appeared a few times. The sequence runs out 3 residues before the end of the CDR3; the remainder is reconstructed from the germline J gene. This chain links TRBV6-2 or TRBV6-3 with TRBJ1-4; 7 bases align to TRBD1. The CDR3 runs to 15 residues. Germline CDR1 and CDR2: MNHEY and SVGEGT. CDR3 DNA (partial): TGTGCCAGCAGGCTTAGGACAGGTGAAAATTCACCA. Translation gives CASRLRTGENSP. The entire CDR3 protein reads CASRLRTGENSPLFF.

This clone has ten or more counts. The CDR3 end falls 3 residues outside the read, so it is completed with the germline J gene. V and J are TRBV12-5 and TRBJ2-1; 9 bases map to TRBD1. Germline V lookup: CDR1 LGHNT, CDR2 FRNRAP. The V and J ends lost 0 bases and 6 bases, in that order; junction bases with no gene match: 6. This CDR3 comprises 16 residues. CDR3 protein: CASGLVGTGRINEQFF. CDR3 DNA, as far as it was read: TGTGCTAGTGGTTTGGTAGGGACAGGGAGGATCAATGAG.

This clone was detected many times. This chain's CDR3 is CASHGQNQPQHF. CDR3 DNA, as far as it was read: TGTGCCAGCCACGGACAAAATCAGCCC. The rearrangement joins TRBV6-2 or TRBV6-3 to TRBJ1-5; possibly TRBD1 for D (5 bases). Sequencing ends 3 residues short of the CDR3 end; the germline J gene provides the rest. This CDR3 spans 12 amino acids. Germline V CDR1 and CDR2: MNHEY, SVGEGT. V lost 8 bases to trimming and J lost 4 bases, with 9 bases between them.

This clone was recorded at least ten times. The CDR3 is cut off 3 residues early in the read; its end comes from the germline J gene. This rearrangement joins TRBV20-1 to TRBJ1-1; D possibly corresponds to TRBD1 (6 bases). The CDR3 runs to 11 residues. Germline CDR1 is DFQATT and CDR2 is SNEGSKA (reference sequence). CDR3 DNA (partial): TGCAGTGCTATAAGGACAGTAGAA. Protein product: CSAIRTVE. In full, the CDR3 reads CSAIRTVEAFF.

The table lists this clone with many counts. The read terminates 3 residues ahead of where the CDR3 ends, so the germline J gene completes it. V gene TRBV7-6 combines with J gene TRBJ2-3; a weak D match, TRBD1 (6 bases). Trimming cost V 0 bases and J 1 base, with 8 bases left between them. Germline loops: CDR1 SGHVS, CDR2 FNYEAQ. The CDR3 has 15 amino acids. The part of the CDR3 DNA that was read is TGTGCCAGCAGCTTAGCACAGGGAGGCACAGATACG. This encodes CASSLAQGGTDT. The entire CDR3 sequence reads CASSLAQGGTDTQYF. Complete variable domain (other parts from reference TRBV7-6 and TRBJ2-3): GAGVSQSPRYKVTKRGQDVALRCDPISGHVSLYWYRQALGQGPEFLTYFNYEAQQDKSGLPNDRFSAERPEGSISTLTIQRTEQRDSAMYRCASSLAQGGTDTQYFGPGTRLTVL.